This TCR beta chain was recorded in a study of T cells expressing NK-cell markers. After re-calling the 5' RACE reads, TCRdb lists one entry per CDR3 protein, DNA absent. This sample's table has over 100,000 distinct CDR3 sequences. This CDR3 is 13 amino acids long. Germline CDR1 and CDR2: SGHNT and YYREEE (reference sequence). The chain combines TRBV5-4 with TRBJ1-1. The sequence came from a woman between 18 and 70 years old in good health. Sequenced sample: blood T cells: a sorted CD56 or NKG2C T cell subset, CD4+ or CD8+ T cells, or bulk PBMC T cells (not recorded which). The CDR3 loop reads CASSLSEYTEAFF.